The T cell receptor beta chain described here comes from a study of cytomegalovirus exposure and HLA in healthy donors. Overall study: In an earlier analysis, 90 million to 120 million unique TCR beta sequences were found from 200 million or so T cells. Study conclusions and caveats: Later analysis identified several of the most significant clusters that appeared linked to common viral pathogens.

60 Vbeta and 13 Jbeta primers were used in PCR. Original methodology: In a later analysis, some 80 million unique TCR beta chains included roughly 11 million shared by two or more donors. Only in-frame clones appear in the TCRdb table, and some are missing; sequencing was by immunoSEQ multiplex PCR. V and J calls and clone size come straight from that table; D and trimming were deduced from the DNA. The table has about 130,000 clones, roughly 70% seen once. A note on this clone: As yet, its antigen is unknown.

This CDR3 is 12 amino acids long. Germline CDR1 GTSNPN, CDR2 SVGIG (reference sequence). Trimming removed 5 bases from V and 0 bases from J, with 8 bases in between. The sequence was obtained from a middle-aged man in good health and CMV-seropositive. The sequencing sample was made of PBMCs. The rearrangement joins TRBV30 to TRBJ2-7; D remains ambiguous. The DNA of the CDR3 is TGTGCCTGGGGAGAGAACTCCTACGAGCAGTACTTC. Translated, it gives CAWGENSYEQYF.